This T cell receptor beta chain was obtained from a study of tumour-infiltrating T cells in Burkitt lymphoma. The overall study: Repertoire clonality predicted overall and progression-free survival.

The germline V gene has CDR1 KGHSH and CDR2 LQKENI. J gave up 5 bases and V 1 base, and 3 bases lay outside the gene matches. The CDR3 runs to 15 residues. Method: immunoSEQ multiplex PCR; TCRdb's copy keeps in-frame clones and lacks some. The data hold about 17,000 clones, with 70% to 80% observed a single time. This clonotype was obtained from a human donor with diffuse large B-cell lymphoma. The chain couples TRBV18 to TRBJ2-1; 9 nucleotides agree with TRBD2. The source material was tumor tissue. CDR3 sequence reads: CASSPLAGVHNEQFF. For the CDR3, the DNA is TGTGCCAGCTCACCACTAGCGGGAGTACACAATGAGCAGTTCTTC.